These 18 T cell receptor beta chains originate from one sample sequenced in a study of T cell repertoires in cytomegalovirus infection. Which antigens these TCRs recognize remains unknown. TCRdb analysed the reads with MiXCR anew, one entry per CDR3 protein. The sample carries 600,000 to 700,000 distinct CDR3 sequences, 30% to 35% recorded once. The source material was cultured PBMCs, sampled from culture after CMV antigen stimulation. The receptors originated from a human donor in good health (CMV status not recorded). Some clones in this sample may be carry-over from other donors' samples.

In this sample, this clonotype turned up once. The CDR3, as DNA: TGCGCCAGCAGCCAGTACCCTCCGGGACAGGGGGTCACCGGGGAGCTGTTTTTT. Protein product: CASSQYPPGQGVTGELFF. This chain links TRBV5-1 with TRBJ2-2; 11 nucleotides match TRBD1. V shed 4 bases and J 4 bases; nucleotides not matched to a gene: 12. This CDR3 is 18 amino acids long. CDR1 is SGHRS and CDR2 is YFSETQ in the germline V gene.

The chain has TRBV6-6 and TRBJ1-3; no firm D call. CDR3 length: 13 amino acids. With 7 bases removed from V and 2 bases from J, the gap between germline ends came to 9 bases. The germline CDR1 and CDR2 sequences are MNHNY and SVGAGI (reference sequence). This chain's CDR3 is CASKLPAGNTIYF. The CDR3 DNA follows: TGTGCCAGCAAGTTGCCTGCTGGAAACACCATATATTTT.

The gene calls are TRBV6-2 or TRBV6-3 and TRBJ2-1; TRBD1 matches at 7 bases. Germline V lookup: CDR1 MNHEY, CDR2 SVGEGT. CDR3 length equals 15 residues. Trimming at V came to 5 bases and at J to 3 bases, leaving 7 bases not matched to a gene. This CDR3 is CASSTRGTGYNEQFF. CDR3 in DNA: TGTGCCAGCAGTACCAGGGGGACCGGCTACAATGAGCAGTTCTTC.

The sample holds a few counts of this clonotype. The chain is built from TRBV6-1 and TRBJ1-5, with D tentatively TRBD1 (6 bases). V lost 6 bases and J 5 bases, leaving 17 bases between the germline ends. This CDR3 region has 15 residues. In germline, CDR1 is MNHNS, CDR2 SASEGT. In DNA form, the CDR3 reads TGTGCCAGCAGGTTCTATACAGGGACGTATCAGCCCCAGCATTTT. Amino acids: CASRFYTGTYQPQHF.

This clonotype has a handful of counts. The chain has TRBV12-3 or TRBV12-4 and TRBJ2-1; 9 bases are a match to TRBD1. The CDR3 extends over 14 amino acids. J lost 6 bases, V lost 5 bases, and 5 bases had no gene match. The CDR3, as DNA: TGTGCCAGCAGTAAGACAGGGGGAAGCAATGAGCAGTTCTTC. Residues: CASSKTGGSNEQFF.

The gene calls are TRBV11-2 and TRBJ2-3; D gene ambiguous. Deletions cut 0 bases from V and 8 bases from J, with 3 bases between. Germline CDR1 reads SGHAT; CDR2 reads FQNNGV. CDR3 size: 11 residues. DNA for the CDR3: TGTGCCAGCAGCTTAGATCCTACGCAGTATTTT. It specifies CASSLDPTQYF. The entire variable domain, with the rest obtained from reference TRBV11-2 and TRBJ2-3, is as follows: EAGVAQSPRYKIIEKRQSVAFWCNPISGHATLYWYQQILGQGPKLLIQFQNNGVVDDSQLPKDRFSAERLKGVDSTLKIQPAKLEDSAVYLCASSLDPTQYFGPGTRLTVL.

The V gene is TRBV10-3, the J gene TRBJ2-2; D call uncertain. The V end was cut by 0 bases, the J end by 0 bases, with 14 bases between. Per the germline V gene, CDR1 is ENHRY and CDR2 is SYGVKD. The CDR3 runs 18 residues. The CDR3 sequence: CAISESRVTAPNTGELFF. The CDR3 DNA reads TGTGCCATCAGTGAGTCGAGAGTCACCGCCCCGAACACCGGGGAGCTGTTTTTT.

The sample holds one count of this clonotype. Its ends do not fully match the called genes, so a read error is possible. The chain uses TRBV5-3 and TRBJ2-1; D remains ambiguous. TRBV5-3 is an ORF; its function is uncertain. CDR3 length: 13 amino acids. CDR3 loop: CASSLNPHNEQFF. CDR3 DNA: TGTGCCAGCAGCTTAAATCCGCACAATGAGCAGTTCTTC.

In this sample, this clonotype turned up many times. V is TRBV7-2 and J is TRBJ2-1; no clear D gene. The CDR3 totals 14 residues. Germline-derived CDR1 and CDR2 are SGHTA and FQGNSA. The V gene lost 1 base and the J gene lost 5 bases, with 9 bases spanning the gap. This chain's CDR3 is CASSLGPPDNEQFF. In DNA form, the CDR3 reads TGTGCCAGCAGCTTAGGTCCCCCGGACAATGAGCAGTTCTTC.

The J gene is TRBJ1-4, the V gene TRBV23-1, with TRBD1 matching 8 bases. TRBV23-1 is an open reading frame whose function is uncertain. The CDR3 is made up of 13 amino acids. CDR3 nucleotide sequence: TGCGCGAAAGCGGGACAGGAGAATGAAAAACTGTTTTTT. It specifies CAKAGQENEKLFF.

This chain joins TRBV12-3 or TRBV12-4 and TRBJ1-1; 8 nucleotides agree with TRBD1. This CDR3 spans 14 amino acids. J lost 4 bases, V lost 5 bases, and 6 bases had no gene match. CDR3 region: CASSPGGWGTEAFF. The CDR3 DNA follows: TGTGCCAGCAGTCCAGGGGGCTGGGGCACTGAAGCTTTCTTT.

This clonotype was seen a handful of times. The CDR3 loop reads CASSPTLINYGYTF. The CDR3, as DNA: TGTGCCAGCTCACCGACACTAATCAACTATGGCTACACCTTC. This rearrangement joins TRBV18 to TRBJ1-2; D gene unclear. CDR3 length: 14 amino acids. V lost 3 bases and J lost 2, with 10 bases in between. Germline V lookup: CDR1 KGHSH, CDR2 LQKENI.

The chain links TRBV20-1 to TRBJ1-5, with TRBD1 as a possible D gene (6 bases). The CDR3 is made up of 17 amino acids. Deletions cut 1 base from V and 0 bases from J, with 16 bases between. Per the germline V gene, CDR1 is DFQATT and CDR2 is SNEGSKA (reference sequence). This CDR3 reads CSARVSGGAHSNQPQHF. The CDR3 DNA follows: TGCAGTGCTAGAGTTTCGGGGGGCGCCCATAGCAATCAGCCCCAGCATTTT.

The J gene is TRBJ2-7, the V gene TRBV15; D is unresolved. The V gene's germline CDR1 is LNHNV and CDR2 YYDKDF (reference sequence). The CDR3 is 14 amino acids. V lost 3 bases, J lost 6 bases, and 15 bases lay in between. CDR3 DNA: TGTGCCACCAGCAGGTCCGGGCTCAGAGCCGAGCAGTACTTC. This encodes CATSRSGLRAEQYF. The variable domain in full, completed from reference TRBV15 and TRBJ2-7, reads DAMVIQNPRYQVTQFGKPVTLSCSQTLNHNVMYWYQQKSSQAPKLLFHYYDKDFNNEADTPDNFQSRRPNTSFCFLDIRSPGLGDTAMYLCATSRSGLRAEQYFGPGTRLTVT.

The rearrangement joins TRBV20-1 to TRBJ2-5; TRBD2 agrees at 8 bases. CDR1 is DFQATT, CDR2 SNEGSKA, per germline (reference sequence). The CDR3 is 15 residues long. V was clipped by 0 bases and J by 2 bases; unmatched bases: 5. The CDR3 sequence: CSARDMAGGQETQYF. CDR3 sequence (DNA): TGCAGTGCTAGAGATATGGCGGGAGGACAAGAGACCCAGTACTTC.

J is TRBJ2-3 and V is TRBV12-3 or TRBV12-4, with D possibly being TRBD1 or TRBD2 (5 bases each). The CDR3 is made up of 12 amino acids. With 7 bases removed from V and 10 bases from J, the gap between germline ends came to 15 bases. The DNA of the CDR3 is TGTGCCAGCACCGTGGGGGTCCTTGCGCAGTATTTT. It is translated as CASTVGVLAQYF.

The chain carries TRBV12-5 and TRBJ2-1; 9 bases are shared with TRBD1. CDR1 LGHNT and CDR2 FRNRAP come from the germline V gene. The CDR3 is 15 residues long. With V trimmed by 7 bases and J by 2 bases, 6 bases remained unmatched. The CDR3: CASDRGTGTYNEQFF. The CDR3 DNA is TGTGCTAGTGACCGGGGGACAGGGACCTACAATGAGCAGTTCTTC.

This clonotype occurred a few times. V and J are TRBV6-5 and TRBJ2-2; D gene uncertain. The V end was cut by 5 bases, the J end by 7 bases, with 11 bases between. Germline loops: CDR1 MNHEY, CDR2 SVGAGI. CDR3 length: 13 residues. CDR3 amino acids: CASSELTDGELFF. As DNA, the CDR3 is TGTGCCAGCAGTGAGTTAACTGACGGGGAGCTGTTTTTT.